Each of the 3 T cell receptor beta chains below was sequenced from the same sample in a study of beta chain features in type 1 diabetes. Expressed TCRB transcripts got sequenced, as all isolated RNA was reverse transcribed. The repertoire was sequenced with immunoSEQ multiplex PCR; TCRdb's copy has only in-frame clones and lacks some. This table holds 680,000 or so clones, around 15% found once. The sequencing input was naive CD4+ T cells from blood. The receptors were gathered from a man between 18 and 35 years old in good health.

CDR3 in DNA: TGTGCCAGCATTAGAGTCCCTAACTATGGCTACACCTTC. This codes for CASIRVPNYGYTF. The chain recombines TRBV7-9 with TRBJ1-2; D is uncertain. Germline V lookup: CDR1 SEHNR, CDR2 FQNEAQ (reference sequence). CDR3 length: 13 amino acids. Trimming took off 7 bases at V and 0 bases at J, with 9 bases between the two ends.

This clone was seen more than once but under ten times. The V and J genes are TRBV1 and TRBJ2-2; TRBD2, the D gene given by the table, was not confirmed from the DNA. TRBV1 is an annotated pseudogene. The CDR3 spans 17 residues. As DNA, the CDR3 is TGCACCAGCAGCCATAGACTGGTCTGTAGCGTCGCCGGGGAGCTGTTTTTT. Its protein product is CTSSHRLVCSVAGELFF.

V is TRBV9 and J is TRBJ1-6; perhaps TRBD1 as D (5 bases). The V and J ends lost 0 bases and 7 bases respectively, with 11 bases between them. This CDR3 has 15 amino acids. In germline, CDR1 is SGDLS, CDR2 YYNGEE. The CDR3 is CASSVGGVGNSPLHF. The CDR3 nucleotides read TGTGCCAGCAGCGTAGGGGGGGTAGGGAATTCACCCCTCCACTTT.